These T cell receptor beta chains were read from a single sample in a study of blood T cells in healthy people across ages. One entry per CDR3 protein results from TCRdb running MiXCR on the 5' RACE reads. The sample has approximately 780,000 distinct CDR3 sequences, around 24% seen once. The data also belong to a second study, concerning T cells of mothers and their children.

The sequenced material came from blood. All receptors come from a boy between 10 and 17 years old in good health. Each CDR3 is given with its conserved first and last residue. Each record gives: clone size, D gene, J gene, V gene, CDR3 protein, CDR3 DNA. The D gene is left open where the match is weak. Expanded clones are given a class, and other clones once, few, many or no size at all.

clone size: -
D gene: TRBD1
J gene: TRBJ2-5
V gene: TRBV28
CDR3 protein: CASSAGQGFGETQYF
CDR3 DNA: TGTGCCAGCAGCGCAGGACAGGGTTTCGGAGAGACCCAGTACTTC

clone size: few
D gene: -
J gene: TRBJ2-3
V gene: TRBV4-2
CDR3 protein: CASSQEISTDTQYF
CDR3 DNA: TGTGCCAGCAGCCAGGAGATTTCCACAGATACGCAGTATTTT

clone size: few
D gene: -
J gene: TRBJ2-7
V gene: TRBV20-1
CDR3 protein: CSAGGTDKPYEQYF
CDR3 DNA: TGCAGTGCTGGGGGGACAGACAAACCCTACGAGCAGTACTTC

clone size: few
D gene: -
J gene: TRBJ2-5
V gene: TRBV6-1
CDR3 protein: CASSITSTPETQYF
CDR3 DNA: TGTGCCAGCAGCATCACTTCAACCCCGGAGACCCAGTACTTC

clone size: -
D gene: -
J gene: TRBJ1-1
V gene: TRBV11-2
CDR3 protein: CASSLPTTVGDTEAFF
CDR3 DNA: TGTGCCAGCAGCCTGCCGACGACGGTCGGGGACACTGAAGCTTTCTTT

clone size: few
D gene: TRBD1
J gene: TRBJ2-7
V gene: TRBV18
CDR3 protein: CASSLPGQGFEQYF
CDR3 DNA: TGTGCCAGCTCACTCCCGGGACAGGGGTTTGAGCAGTACTTC

clone size: few
D gene: -
J gene: TRBJ1-4
V gene: TRBV2
CDR3 protein: CASRGLNEKLFF
CDR3 DNA: TGTGCCAGCAGGGGTCTTAATGAAAAACTGTTTTTT

clone size: -
D gene: -
J gene: TRBJ1-1
V gene: TRBV19
CDR3 protein: CASSITDRAEAFF
CDR3 DNA: TGTGCCAGTAGTATAACCGATCGGGCTGAAGCTTTCTTT

clone size: -
D gene: -
J gene: TRBJ2-5
V gene: TRBV2
CDR3 protein: CASSEIPSGSETQYF
CDR3 DNA: TGTGCCAGCAGTGAAATCCCCAGCGGTTCAGAGACCCAGTACTTC

clone size: few
D gene: -
J gene: TRBJ2-7
V gene: TRBV6-1
CDR3 protein: CASSPGTPLHYEQYF
CDR3 DNA: TGTGCCAGCAGTCCTGGGACACCCCTACACTACGAGCAGTACTTC

clone size: -
D gene: -
J gene: TRBJ2-3
V gene: TRBV20-1
CDR3 protein: CSVVPGGTDTQYF
CDR3 DNA: TGCAGTGTTGTTCCGGGGGGCACAGATACGCAGTATTTT

clone size: -
D gene: -
J gene: TRBJ2-7
V gene: TRBV7-7
CDR3 protein: CASSLVDGAYEQYF
CDR3 DNA: TGTGCTAGCAGCTTAGTGGACGGAGCCTACGAGCAGTACTTC

clone size: few
D gene: TRBD1
J gene: TRBJ2-1
V gene: TRBV7-9
CDR3 protein: CASSPTGGPYNEQFF
CDR3 DNA: TGTGCCAGCAGCCCAACAGGGGGTCCCTACAATGAGCAGTTCTTC

clone size: -
D gene: -
J gene: TRBJ2-7
V gene: TRBV20-1
CDR3 protein: CSARVPSYWGDRAGWVYEQYF
CDR3 DNA: TGCAGTGCTAGAGTACCATCATATTGGGGAGATCGCGCGGGCTGGGTCTACGAGCAGTACTTC

clone size: -
D gene: TRBD1
J gene: TRBJ2-7
V gene: TRBV20-1
CDR3 protein: CSARGQGWDEQYF
CDR3 DNA: TGCAGTGCTAGGGGACAGGGGTGGGACGAGCAGTACTTC

clone size: once
D gene: TRBD2
J gene: TRBJ2-7
V gene: TRBV20-1
CDR3 protein: CSASIAGEREQYF
CDR3 DNA: TGCAGTGCTAGTATAGCGGGAGAACGAGAGCAGTACTTC

clone size: -
D gene: -
J gene: TRBJ1-5
V gene: TRBV12-3/TRBV12-4
CDR3 protein: CASSPRGDRNQPQHF
CDR3 DNA: TGTGCCAGCAGTCCCCGTGGGGATCGGAATCAGCCCCAGCATTTT

clone size: many
D gene: -
J gene: TRBJ2-5
V gene: TRBV3-1
CDR3 protein: CASSQDRSRGGETQYF
CDR3 DNA: TGTGCCAGCAGCCAAGATCGGTCAAGAGGGGGAGAGACCCAGTACTTC

clone size: few
D gene: -
J gene: TRBJ1-5
V gene: TRBV6-1
CDR3 protein: CASSKSQGSGNQPQHF
CDR3 DNA: TGTGCCAGCAGTAAAAGCCAGGGTTCCGGCAATCAGCCCCAGCATTTT

clone size: -
D gene: -
J gene: TRBJ1-5
V gene: TRBV30
CDR3 protein: CAGGDNQPQHF
CDR3 DNA: TGTGCGGGGGGAGACAATCAGCCCCAGCATTTT

clone size: few
D gene: -
J gene: TRBJ1-2
V gene: TRBV9
CDR3 protein: CASSSAGSLSGYTF
CDR3 DNA: TGTGCCAGCAGCTCCGCGGGAAGTCTCTCTGGCTACACCTTC

clone size: few
D gene: TRBD2
J gene: TRBJ2-1
V gene: TRBV19
CDR3 protein: CASSGASGGRYNEQFF
CDR3 DNA: TGTGCCAGTAGTGGGGCTAGCGGGGGGCGCTACAATGAGCAGTTCTTC

clone size: -
D gene: -
J gene: TRBJ1-1
V gene: TRBV5-1
CDR3 protein: CTSMDRNTEAFF
CDR3 DNA: TGCACCAGCATGGACAGGAACACTGAAGCTTTCTTT

clone size: -
D gene: -
J gene: TRBJ1-6
V gene: TRBV4-1
CDR3 protein: CASSQGGGINSPLHF
CDR3 DNA: TGCGCCAGCAGCCAAGGAGGCGGGATCAATTCACCCCTCCACTTT

clone size: few
D gene: -
J gene: TRBJ1-2
V gene: TRBV29-1
CDR3 protein: CSVLEEAPDNYGYTF
CDR3 DNA: TGCAGCGTTCTCGAAGAGGCGCCGGATAACTATGGCTACACCTTC

clone size: few
D gene: TRBD2
J gene: TRBJ2-5
V gene: TRBV2
CDR3 protein: CASSEAHWTSGVETQYF
CDR3 DNA: TGTGCCAGCAGTGAAGCGCACTGGACTAGCGGGGTGGAGACCCAGTACTTC

clone size: -
D gene: -
J gene: TRBJ1-1
V gene: TRBV15
CDR3 protein: CATSRVQGSAEAFF
CDR3 DNA: TGTGCCACCAGCAGAGTTCAGGGTTCCGCTGAAGCTTTCTTT

clone size: few
D gene: -
J gene: TRBJ2-5
V gene: TRBV28
CDR3 protein: CASSLPEAFQETQYF
CDR3 DNA: TGTGCCAGCAGTCTACCCGAGGCCTTCCAAGAGACCCAGTACTTC

clone size: few
D gene: -
J gene: TRBJ2-1
V gene: TRBV27
CDR3 protein: CASSPEWGGHNEQFF
CDR3 DNA: TGTGCCAGCAGTCCCGAATGGGGGGGGCACAATGAGCAGTTCTTC

clone size: -
D gene: -
J gene: TRBJ2-7
V gene: TRBV12-3/TRBV12-4
CDR3 protein: CASCGGGLREQYF
CDR3 DNA: TGTGCCAGCTGCGGAGGGGGATTGCGCGAGCAGTACTTC

clone size: -
D gene: TRBD2
J gene: TRBJ2-7
V gene: TRBV28
CDR3 protein: CASSLVGSGRSYEQYF
CDR3 DNA: TGTGCCAGCAGTTTAGTCGGTAGCGGGAGAAGTTACGAGCAGTACTTC

clone size: -
D gene: -
J gene: TRBJ2-5
V gene: TRBV29-1
CDR3 protein: CSVEVVLPGKREEQYF
CDR3 DNA: TGCAGCGTTGAAGTGGTGCTCCCCGGGAAGAGGGAGGAGCAGTACTTC

clone size: once
D gene: -
J gene: TRBJ1-4
V gene: TRBV5-1
CDR3 protein: CASSLEDPAEKLFF
CDR3 DNA: TGCGCCAGCAGCTTGGAGGACCCTGCAGAAAAACTGTTTTTT

clone size: few
D gene: -
J gene: TRBJ2-6
V gene: TRBV7-9
CDR3 protein: CASSLPRAGANVLTF
CDR3 DNA: TGTGCCAGCAGTTTACCCAGGGCTGGGGCCAACGTCCTGACTTTC

clone size: few
D gene: TRBD1
J gene: TRBJ1-1
V gene: TRBV27
CDR3 protein: CASSDPNRGLNTEAFF
CDR3 DNA: TGTGCCAGCAGTGACCCGAACAGGGGACTAAACACTGAAGCTTTCTTT

clone size: -
D gene: TRBD2
J gene: TRBJ2-5
V gene: TRBV30
CDR3 protein: CAWSALPGGETQYF
CDR3 DNA: TGTGCCTGGAGTGCCCTGCCGGGGGGTGAGACCCAGTACTTC

clone size: -
D gene: TRBD1
J gene: TRBJ1-5
V gene: TRBV4-1
CDR3 protein: CASSPQGQDQPQHF
CDR3 DNA: TGCGCCAGCAGCCCTCAGGGACAGGATCAGCCCCAGCATTTT

clone size: -
D gene: -
J gene: TRBJ1-4
V gene: TRBV29-1
CDR3 protein: CSVRFLGAANEKLFF
CDR3 DNA: TGCAGCGTTCGATTCCTGGGCGCGGCTAATGAAAAACTGTTTTTT

clone size: few
D gene: -
J gene: TRBJ2-1
V gene: TRBV5-1
CDR3 protein: CASSLAPGANEQFF
CDR3 DNA: TGCGCCAGCAGCTTGGCTCCGGGGGCAAATGAGCAGTTCTTC

clone size: -
D gene: TRBD1
J gene: TRBJ1-1
V gene: TRBV3-1
CDR3 protein: CASRQQGMNTEAFF
CDR3 DNA: TGTGCCAGCAGACAACAGGGGATGAACACTGAAGCTTTCTTT

clone size: few
D gene: TRBD1
J gene: TRBJ2-7
V gene: TRBV9
CDR3 protein: CASSVGPTGDYEQYF
CDR3 DNA: TGTGCCAGCAGCGTAGGTCCGACAGGGGATTACGAGCAGTACTTC

clone size: few
D gene: -
J gene: TRBJ2-7
V gene: TRBV21-1
CDR3 protein: CASSKELPPLTYEQYF
CDR3 DNA: TGTGCCAGCAGCAAAGAACTGCCGCCGCTAACCTACGAGCAGTACTTC

clone size: -
D gene: -
J gene: TRBJ2-1
V gene: TRBV20-1
CDR3 protein: CSARRLNNEQFF
CDR3 DNA: TGCAGTGCTAGAAGGCTCAACAATGAGCAGTTCTTC

clone size: -
D gene: -
J gene: TRBJ1-4
V gene: TRBV6-2/TRBV6-3
CDR3 protein: CASSEDEKLFF
CDR3 DNA: TGTGCCAGCAGCGAGGATGAAAAACTGTTTTTT

clone size: -
D gene: -
J gene: TRBJ2-3
V gene: TRBV4-1
CDR3 protein: CASSQLGSSTDTQYF
CDR3 DNA: TGCGCCAGCAGCCAGCTGGGCTCTAGCACAGATACGCAGTATTTT

clone size: -
D gene: TRBD2
J gene: TRBJ2-4
V gene: TRBV4-2
CDR3 protein: CASSQPAGGGNIQYF
CDR3 DNA: TGTGCCAGCAGCCAGCCAGCGGGGGGAGGAAACATTCAGTACTTC

clone size: few
D gene: -
J gene: TRBJ2-1
V gene: TRBV20-1
CDR3 protein: CSARAYDPRPNNEQFF
CDR3 DNA: TGCAGTGCTAGAGCATATGACCCTCGGCCGAACAATGAGCAGTTCTTC

clone size: few
D gene: -
J gene: TRBJ2-1
V gene: TRBV5-6
CDR3 protein: CASSSFRDEQFF
CDR3 DNA: TGTGCCAGCAGCTCTTTTAGGGATGAGCAGTTCTTC

clone size: few
D gene: -
J gene: TRBJ2-2
V gene: TRBV5-1
CDR3 protein: CASSLAGHILNTGELFF
CDR3 DNA: TGCGCCAGCAGCTTGGCCGGACACATCCTGAACACCGGGGAGCTGTTTTTT

clone size: -
D gene: -
J gene: TRBJ2-7
V gene: TRBV2
CDR3 protein: CASSLWDRDSSYEQYF
CDR3 DNA: TGTGCCAGCAGTCTCTGGGACCGGGATTCCTCCTACGAGCAGTACTTC

clone size: -
D gene: TRBD2
J gene: TRBJ2-5
V gene: TRBV5-1
CDR3 protein: CASSWTVAGGQETQYF
CDR3 DNA: TGCGCCAGCAGCTGGACCGTAGCGGGGGGCCAAGAGACCCAGTACTTC

clone size: -
D gene: TRBD1
J gene: TRBJ1-1
V gene: TRBV29-1
CDR3 protein: CSVEKDRGRTEAFF
CDR3 DNA: TGCAGCGTTGAAAAGGACAGGGGAAGGACTGAAGCTTTCTTT

clone size: once
D gene: TRBD2
J gene: TRBJ2-3
V gene: TRBV4-1
CDR3 protein: CASSQGWASGGRNTQYF
CDR3 DNA: TGCGCCAGCAGCCAAGGTTGGGCTAGCGGGGGGAGGAATACGCAGTATTTT

clone size: -
D gene: -
J gene: TRBJ2-4
V gene: TRBV29-1
CDR3 protein: CSVNPAGAGKNIQYF
CDR3 DNA: TGCAGCGTCAATCCTGCCGGGGCAGGGAAAAACATTCAGTACTTC